This T cell receptor (beta chain) was obtained from a study of Ad26.COV2.S vaccination and SARS-CoV-2 variants. The treatment denotes: roughly 18 received Ad26.COV2.S at low or high dose, single or two shots; a few received placebo; per-sample allocation not given. Sampling took place 63 days after the first vaccine or placebo injection. Data came from immunoSEQ multiplex PCR; TCRdb stores just in-frame clones and leaves some out. Found here are 350,000 to 500,000 clones, 90% of them singletons; the top ten hold roughly 3.9%. Germline loops: CDR1 MNHNY, CDR2 SVGAGI (reference sequence). The CDR3 sequence is 12 residues long. The V and J ends lost 6 bases and 8 bases respectively, with 11 bases between them.

The chain uses TRBV6-6 and TRBJ2-1; D is perhaps TRBD1 or TRBD2 (5 bases each). This sequence originates from a person aged 18-65 years who received the Ad26.COV2.S COVID-19 vaccine or a placebo. This specimen consisted of peripheral blood, obtained in a trial of Ad26.COV2.S vaccine versus placebo. Written as DNA, the CDR3 is TGTGCCAGCAGCTACGGGGCTGATGAGCAGTTCTTC. As protein: CASSYGADEQFF.